Listed below are T cell receptor beta chains from one sample, sequenced in a study of cytomegalovirus exposure and HLA in healthy donors. The table came from immunoSEQ multiplex PCR; TCRdb's copy has only in-frame clones and leaves some out. The table lists roughly 170,000 clones, over 65% of them singletons. Sequencing was done on a sample of PBMCs. Every receptor here comes from a woman under 40 in good health and CMV-seropositive. CDR3s include the opening cysteine and the closing phenylalanine or tryptophan. A D gene is named only where the DNA matches it firmly. For some rows the clone size is stated as once, few or many, or as a class when expanded; others skip it.

v_gene,d_gene,abundance,j_gene,CDR3nt,CDR3aa
TRBV6-5,-,-,TRBJ1-1,TGTGCCAGCATGGCGGGGTTTCAGAACACTGAAGCTTTCTTT,CASMAGFQNTEAFF
TRBV28,TRBD2,-,TRBJ2-7,TGTGCCAGCAGTTTGTTTAGCGGGAGGGCCTACGAGCAGTACTTC,CASSLFSGRAYEQYF
TRBV27,-,-,TRBJ2-1,TGTGCCAGCAGTTTGGGGGGGGCCTCCTACAATGAGCAGTTCTTC,CASSLGGASYNEQFF
TRBV27,-,-,TRBJ1-4,TGTGCCAGCTCAAGCAGGAAACCTAATGAAAAACTGTTTTTT,CASSSRKPNEKLFF
TRBV2,TRBD2,-,TRBJ2-2,TGTGCCAGCTCGACTAGCGGGATTACCGGGGAGCTGTTTTTT,CASSTSGITGELFF
TRBV5-4,-,few,TRBJ2-2,TGTGCCAGCAGCTTTTTGAGTAACACCGGGGAGCTGTTTTTT,CASSFLSNTGELFF
TRBV7-2,TRBD1,-,TRBJ2-1,TGTGCCAGCAGACAGGGGGCGCGGATGGATGAGCAGTTCTTC,CASRQGARMDEQFF
TRBV19,-,once,TRBJ1-2,TGTGCCAGTAGCCCAGCAGGGGAGGGCTATGGCTACACCTTC,CASSPAGEGYGYTF
TRBV5-6,TRBD1,-,TRBJ2-7,TGTGCCAGCAGCTTGAACAGGGGGGAGCAGTACTTC,CASSLNRGEQYF
TRBV27,TRBD1,-,TRBJ2-1,TGTGCCAGCAGTCCGACGGGACAGGACAATGAGCAGTTCTTC,CASSPTGQDNEQFF
TRBV5-6,-,-,TRBJ2-7,TGTGCCAGCAGCTTGGGTTACTACGAGCAGTACTTC,CASSLGYYEQYF
TRBV7-7,-,-,TRBJ2-3,TGTGCCAGCAGCCTAGGACTCACAGATACGCAGTATTTT,CASSLGLTDTQYF
TRBV7-9,TRBD1,-,TRBJ2-1,TGTGCCAGCGGACAGGGAATGGGGCAGTTCTTC,CASGQGMGQFF
TRBV9,-,few,TRBJ2-3,TGTGCCAGCAGCTTACGGGGTACGTTTGATACGCAGTATTTT,CASSLRGTFDTQYF
TRBV10-1,-,-,TRBJ2-7,TGCGCCAGCAGTGAGTCGACTGGCGGGGTTTCCTACGAGCAGTACTTC,CASSESTGGVSYEQYF
TRBV6-1,-,few,TRBJ2-2,TGTGCCAGCAGTGGTCTAGCCACGAACACCGGGGAGCTGTTTTTT,CASSGLATNTGELFF
TRBV19,TRBD1,-,TRBJ2-7,TGTGCCAGTAGTGTGGGACAGGGGTCCTACGAGCAGTACTTC,CASSVGQGSYEQYF
TRBV6-6,-,-,TRBJ2-7,TGTGCCAGCAGTTCAGGGATGTACGAGCAGTACTTC,CASSSGMYEQYF
TRBV19,TRBD1,-,TRBJ2-3,TGTGCCAGTATCTCGGGACAGGGTCGCACAGATACGCAGTATTTT,CASISGQGRTDTQYF
TRBV30,-,-,TRBJ2-7,TGTGCCTGGAGTAGAGCGGACGAGCAGTACTTC,CAWSRADEQYF
TRBV7-9,TRBD1,-,TRBJ2-1,TGTGCCAGCAGCCTAGGGACAGGAGTTAGCCATGAGCAGTTCTTC,CASSLGTGVSHEQFF
TRBV11-2,TRBD1,-,TRBJ2-7,TGTGCCAGCAGCTTATCAACAGGGGGTTCCTACGAGCAGTACTTC,CASSLSTGGSYEQYF
TRBV11-3,-,-,TRBJ1-1,TGTGCCAGCAGCTTATCCCCAGCGGGGAACACTGAAGCTTTCTTT,CASSLSPAGNTEAFF
TRBV6-4,-,-,TRBJ1-2,TGTGCCAGCAGTGACGGGGGGGCCGGCACTTTCTATGGCTACACCTTC,CASSDGGAGTFYGYTF